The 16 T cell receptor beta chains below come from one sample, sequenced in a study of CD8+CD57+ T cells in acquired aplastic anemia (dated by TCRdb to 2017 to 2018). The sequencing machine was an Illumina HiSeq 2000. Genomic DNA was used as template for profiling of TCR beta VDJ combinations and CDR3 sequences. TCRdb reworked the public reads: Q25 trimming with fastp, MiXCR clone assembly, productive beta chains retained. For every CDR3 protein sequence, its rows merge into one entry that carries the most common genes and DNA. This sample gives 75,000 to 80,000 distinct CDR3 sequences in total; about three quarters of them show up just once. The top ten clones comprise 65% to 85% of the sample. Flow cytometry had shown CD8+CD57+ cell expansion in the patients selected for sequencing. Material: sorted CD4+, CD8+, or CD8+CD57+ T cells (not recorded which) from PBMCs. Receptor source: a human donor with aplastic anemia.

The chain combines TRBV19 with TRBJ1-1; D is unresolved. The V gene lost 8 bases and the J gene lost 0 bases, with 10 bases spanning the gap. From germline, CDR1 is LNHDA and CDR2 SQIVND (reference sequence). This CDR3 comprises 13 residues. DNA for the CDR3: TGTGCCAGTTCGGACGTTATGAACACTGAAGCTTTCTTT. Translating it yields CASSDVMNTEAFF.

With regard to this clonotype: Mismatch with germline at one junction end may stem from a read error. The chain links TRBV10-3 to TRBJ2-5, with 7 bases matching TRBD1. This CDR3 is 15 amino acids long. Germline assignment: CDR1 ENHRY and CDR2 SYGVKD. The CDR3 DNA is TGTGCCATCAGTGAGGAGGTAGGGGGCAGAGAGGCCCAGTACTTC. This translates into CAISEEVGGREAQYF.

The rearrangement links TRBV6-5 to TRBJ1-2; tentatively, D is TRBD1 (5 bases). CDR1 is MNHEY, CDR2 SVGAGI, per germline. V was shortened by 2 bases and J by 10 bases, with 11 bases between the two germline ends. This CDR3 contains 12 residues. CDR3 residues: CASSYGGRAYTF. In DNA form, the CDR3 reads TGTGCCAGCAGTTACGGTGGCAGGGCCTACACCTTC.

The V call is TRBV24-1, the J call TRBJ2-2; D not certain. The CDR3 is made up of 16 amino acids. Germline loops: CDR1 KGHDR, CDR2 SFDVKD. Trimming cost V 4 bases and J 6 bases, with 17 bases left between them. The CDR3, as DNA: TGTGCCACCAGTGACCTGACACCATTAACGGCCGGGGAGCTGTTTTTT. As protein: CATSDLTPLTAGELFF.

Here the CDR3 DNA reads TGCGCCAACGGAAGGGTTACCGGGGAGCTGTTTTTT. This gives the protein CANGRVTGELFF. The J gene is TRBJ2-2, the V gene TRBV10-1, with D uncertain. CDR3 length equals 12 residues. The germline CDR1 and CDR2 sequences are WNHNN and SYGVQD (reference sequence). Trimming took off 10 bases at V and 5 bases at J, with 11 bases between the two ends.

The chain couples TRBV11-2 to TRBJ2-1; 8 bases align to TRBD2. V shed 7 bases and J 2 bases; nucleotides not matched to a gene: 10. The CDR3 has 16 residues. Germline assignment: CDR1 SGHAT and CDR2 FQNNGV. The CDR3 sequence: CASTPIAGLAYNEQFF. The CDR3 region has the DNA TGTGCCAGCACCCCCATAGCGGGACTCGCCTACAATGAGCAGTTCTTC.

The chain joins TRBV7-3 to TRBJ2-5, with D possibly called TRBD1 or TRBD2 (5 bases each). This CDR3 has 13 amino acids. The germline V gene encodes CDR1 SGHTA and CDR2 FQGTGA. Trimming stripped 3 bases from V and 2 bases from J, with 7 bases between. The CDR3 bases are TGTGCCAGCAGCTTGAGGGGACAAGAGACCCAGTACTTC. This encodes CASSLRGQETQYF.

In DNA, the CDR3 is TGTGCCACCAGTAGACAGGGTTCGCTCTACAATGAGCAGTTCTTC. This gives the protein CATSRQGSLYNEQFF. The chain recombines TRBV15 with TRBJ2-1; 7 bases match TRBD1. This CDR3 has 15 residues. The ends lost 6 bases at V and 3 bases at J; junction bases unmatched: 8. Germline values: CDR1 LNHNV, CDR2 YYDKDF (reference sequence).

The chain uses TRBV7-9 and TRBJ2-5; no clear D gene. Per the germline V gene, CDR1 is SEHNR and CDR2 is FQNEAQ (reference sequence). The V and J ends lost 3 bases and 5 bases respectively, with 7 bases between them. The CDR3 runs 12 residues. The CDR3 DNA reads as TGTGCCAGCAGCTTTGTCCGGGAGACCCAGTACTTC. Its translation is CASSFVRETQYF.

CDR3 DNA: TGTGCCATCAGTGACCGGAAAAAACTCTACGAGCAGTACTTC. The encoded protein is CAISDRKKLYEQYF. V is TRBV10-3 and J is TRBJ2-7; D call uncertain. This CDR3 region has 14 residues. CDR1 and CDR2 (germline): ENHRY, SYGVKD. Trimming pared 3 bases from V and 3 bases from J, leaving 12 bases between.

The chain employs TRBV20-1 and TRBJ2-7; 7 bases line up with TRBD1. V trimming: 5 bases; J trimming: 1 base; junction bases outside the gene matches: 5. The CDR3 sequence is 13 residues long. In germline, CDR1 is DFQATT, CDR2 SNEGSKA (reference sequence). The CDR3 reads CSALTGTSYEQYF. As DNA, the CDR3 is TGCAGTGCTCTGACAGGGACGTCCTACGAGCAGTACTTC.

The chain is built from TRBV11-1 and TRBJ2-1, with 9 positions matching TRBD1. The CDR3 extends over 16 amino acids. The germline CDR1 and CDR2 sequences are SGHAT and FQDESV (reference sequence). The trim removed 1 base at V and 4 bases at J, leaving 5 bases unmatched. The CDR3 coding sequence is TGTGCCAGCAGCTTAGGGGGGGGACAGGGATACAATGAGCAGTTCTTC. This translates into CASSLGGGQGYNEQFF.

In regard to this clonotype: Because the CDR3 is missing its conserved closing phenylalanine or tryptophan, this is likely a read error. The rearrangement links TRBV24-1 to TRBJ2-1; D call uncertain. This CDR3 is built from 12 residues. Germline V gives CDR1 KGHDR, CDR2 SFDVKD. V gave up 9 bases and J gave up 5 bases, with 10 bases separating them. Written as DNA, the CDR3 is TGTGCCACCTCGAGACAAGACAATGAGCAGTTCTCC. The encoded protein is CATSRQDNEQFS.

This CDR3 reads CASSMDRAFNQPQHF. CDR3 sequence (DNA): TGTGCCAGTAGTATGGACAGGGCCTTCAATCAGCCCCAGCATTTT. The genes are TRBV19 and TRBJ1-5, with TRBD1 matching over 8 bases. Germline lookup yields CDR1 LNHDA and CDR2 SQIVND (reference sequence). The CDR3 totals 15 residues. Unmatched junction bases numbered 4, after V lost 3 bases and J lost 3 bases.

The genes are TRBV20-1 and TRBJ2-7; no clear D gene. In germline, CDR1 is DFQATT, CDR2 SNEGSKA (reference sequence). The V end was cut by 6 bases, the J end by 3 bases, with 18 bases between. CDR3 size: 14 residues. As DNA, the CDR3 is TGCAGTGCCGCCCCCTCTCCTGACCTCTACGAGCAGTACTTC. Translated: CSAAPSPDLYEQYF.

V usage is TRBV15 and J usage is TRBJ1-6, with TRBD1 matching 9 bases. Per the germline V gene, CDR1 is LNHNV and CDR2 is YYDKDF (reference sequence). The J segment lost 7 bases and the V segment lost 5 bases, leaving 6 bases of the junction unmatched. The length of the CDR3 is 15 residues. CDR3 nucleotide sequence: TGTGCCACCAGCGATACAGGGGGCGAGAATTCACCCCTCCACTTT. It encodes CATSDTGGENSPLHF.